The present T cell receptor beta chain was sequenced within a study of OX40 agonist ivuxolimab in advanced cancers. Using immunoSEQ multiplex PCR, the repertoire was profiled, and TCRdb retains in-frame clones only, with some absent. Of approximately 40,000 clones in the sample, over 80% are singletons; the top ten hold roughly 9%. This clone is a singleton in its sample. Sequenced here: CD4+ or CD8+ T cells sorted from blood, sampled in a trial of the OX40 agonist ivuxolimab. The sequence derives from an adult with an advanced solid tumor such as melanoma, head and neck, liver or kidney cancer.

Here the CDR3 DNA reads TGCGCCAGCAGCTTGGAGATCGCCGTCTATGGCTACACCTTC. Translated: CASSLEIAVYGYTF. The chain joins TRBV5-1 to TRBJ1-2; D unresolved. V was cut by 0 bases and J by 4 bases, with 10 bases left in between. Germline V gives CDR1 SGHRS, CDR2 YFSETQ. This CDR3 is 14 amino acids long.